The 13 T cell receptor beta chains presented below share a single source sample, sequenced in a study of post-analysis software for immune sequencing data. Study-wide results and caveats: In patients, a few TRBV segments were more frequent than in controls, with TRBV5-6, TRBV5-1 and TRBV20-1 among them.

These receptors' targets are unknown. Included in the TCR beta cDNA libraries were unique molecular identifiers. TCRdb re-called the PCR reads through MiXCR, storing one row per CDR3 protein. The sample records fewer than 850,000 distinct CDR3 sequences, 30% being singletons. The material sequenced was blood. Receptors were obtained from a girl aged 10 to 17 with multiple sclerosis.

The chain couples TRBV12-3 or TRBV12-4 to TRBJ2-1; TRBD1 aligns across 10 bases. V gave up 7 bases and J gave up 6 bases; unmatched junction bases: 9. This CDR3 comprises 15 residues. The CDR3 DNA follows: TGTGCCAGCATCCTAGACAGGGGGCGGGTCAATGAGCAGTTCTTC. Translating gives CASILDRGRVNEQFF.

The V gene is TRBV7-2, the J gene TRBJ2-5; D is ambiguous. In germline, CDR1 is SGHTA, CDR2 FQGNSA. The V gene lost 2 bases and the J gene lost 5 bases, with 9 bases spanning the gap. The CDR3 length is 13 residues. The CDR3 loop is CASSLPETETQYF. Here the CDR3 DNA reads TGTGCCAGCAGCTTACCGGAGACGGAGACCCAGTACTTC.

Here the CDR3 reads CASSQDKAAPYEQYF. CDR3 nucleotides: TGCGCCAGCAGCCAAGATAAGGCAGCGCCCTACGAGCAGTACTTC. The chain is built from TRBV4-3 and TRBJ2-7; D call uncertain. V lost 0 bases and J lost 2, with 11 bases in between. Germline-derived CDR1 and CDR2 are LGHNA and YSLEER. This CDR3 contains 15 residues.

The CDR3 sequence: CSVGDPSRDNEQFF. The CDR3 DNA reads TGCAGCGTTGGGGACCCCAGCCGAGACAATGAGCAGTTCTTC. J is TRBJ2-1 and V is TRBV29-1; either TRBD1 or TRBD2 may supply D (5 bases each). The CDR3 extends over 14 amino acids. Germline V gene lookup returns CDR1 SQVTM and CDR2 ANQGSEA. The germline V and J ends were trimmed by 4 bases and 5 bases, with 15 bases remaining between them.

This clonotype has only a few counts. The rearrangement uses TRBV12-3 or TRBV12-4 and TRBJ1-2; D gene unclear. V dropped 3 bases and J dropped 4 bases, with 9 bases sitting between them. The CDR3 loop spans 13 amino acids. The CDR3 DNA follows: TGTGCCAGCAGTTTTGGGCAGCTCTATGGCTACACCTTC. It is translated as CASSFGQLYGYTF.

In this sample, this clonotype turned up a few times. The chain recombines TRBV20-1 with TRBJ2-1; 10 bases line up with TRBD2. The CDR3 has 14 residues. The germline V gene encodes CDR1 DFQATT and CDR2 SNEGSKA (reference sequence). V was clipped by 2 bases and J by 6 bases; unmatched bases: 4. In DNA, the CDR3 is TGCAGTGCTAGACCGGGACTAGCGACCAATGAGCAGTTCTTC. It codes for CSARPGLATNEQFF.

This sequence joins TRBV3-1 and TRBJ1-6, with D unresolved. Germline V gives CDR1 LGHDT, CDR2 YNNKEL (reference sequence). The CDR3 runs 16 residues. V was cut by 2 bases and J by 13 bases, with 21 bases left in between. Written as DNA, the CDR3 is TGTGCCAGCAGCCAATGTCTGCAGAGGGAGCCTCTCCCCCTCCACTTT. Protein product: CASSQCLQREPLPLHF.

The CDR3 reads CASSLLPSGRSDTQYF. CDR3 coding DNA: TGTGCCAGCAGCTTATTACCTAGCGGGAGATCCGATACGCAGTATTTT. The chain combines TRBV5-5 with TRBJ2-3; 10 bases line up with TRBD2. Trimming took 2 bases from V and 6 from J; bases not matched to a gene: 9. The CDR3 is 16 amino acids. Germline CDR1 SGHKS, CDR2 YYEKEE (reference sequence).

CDR3 sequence: CASSSTPGTGPYEQYF. Written as DNA, the CDR3 is TGTGCCAGCAGCTCGACCCCCGGGACAGGGCCCTACGAGCAGTACTTC. This chain joins TRBV7-9 and TRBJ2-7, with 9 bases identical to TRBD1. This CDR3 contains 16 residues. V shed 4 bases, J shed 2 bases, and the junction held 9 bases outside the gene matches. From germline, CDR1 is SEHNR and CDR2 FQNEAQ (reference sequence).

The rearrangement joins TRBV7-2 to TRBJ2-2; D possibly uses TRBD1 or TRBD2 (5 bases each). From germline, CDR1 is SGHTA and CDR2 FQGNSA. V lost 0 bases and J lost 8, with 7 bases in between. The CDR3 contains 13 residues. The CDR3 DNA sequence: TGTGCCAGCAGCTTAGCGTGGGGGGGGGAGCTGTTTTTT. This gives the protein CASSLAWGGELFF.

For this clonotype: This may arise from a read error, as a much more abundant clone is one base away. This chain joins TRBV27 and TRBJ2-5, with TRBD2 matching over 9 bases. The J call could be wrong; TRBJ2-7 is a better fit for the DNA end. The CDR3 is 13 amino acids. Germline V gene data show CDR1 as MNHEY and CDR2 as SMNVEV (reference sequence). In nucleotides, the CDR3 is TGTGCCAGCAGGTCTAGCGGGAACTACGAGCAGTACTTC. Its protein product is CASRSSGNYEQYF.

Here the CDR3 reads CASSYLSVGGTGYEQYF. The CDR3 coding sequence is TGTGCCAGCAGTTACTTGTCAGTCGGCGGAACCGGCTACGAGCAGTACTTC. V is TRBV6-6 and J is TRBJ2-7; D call uncertain. Trimming cost V 1 base and J 3 bases, with 19 bases left between them. The CDR3 loop spans 17 amino acids. The V gene's germline CDR1 is MNHNY and CDR2 SVGAGI (reference sequence).

This clonotype has more than one count but fewer than ten. Here the CDR3 DNA reads TGTGCCAGCACCAAGGGCGACAGGCTGGGCGAGCAGTACTTC. This translates into CASTKGDRLGEQYF. The V call is TRBV6-6, the J call TRBJ2-7, with a weak D call TRBD1 (6 bases). The CDR3 has 14 residues. V shed 7 bases and J shed 6 bases, with 19 bases lying between them. CDR1 is MNHNY, CDR2 SVGAGI, per germline (reference sequence).